This record looks at one T cell receptor (beta chain) sequence and its context. No cognate antigen has been identified for it. No quality values exist for individual bases; no much larger clone is one base distant. The entry originates in a study of T cells in localized non-small cell lung cancer (TCRdb year 2020). In the study overall: The study analyzed T cell repertoires of 200 to 250 early-stage NSCLC patients, comparing tumors and uninvolved tumor-adjacent lungs. The cohort consisted of about 240 treatment-naive NSCLC patients whose localized lung tumors had been resected. NSCLC patients had a mean age of around 70 years, and fewer than 150 were male and about 98 female.

At diagnosis, tumor, uninvolved tumor-adjacent lung and peripheral blood were collected and then preserved as a mix of FFPE and fresh-frozen material. For TCR repertoire profiling, blood samples were analyzed as peripheral blood mononuclear cells. TCR beta CDR3 regions were sequenced from DNA using the immunoSEQ Assay. The authors' pipeline ran thus. To compute T cell density, TCR beta template counts were normalized to usable DNA, which was estimated by amplifying housekeeping genes. Using the preseqR package, richness was estimated by extrapolating to 120,000 templates for tissue samples and 400,000 templates for PBMC samples. Clonality was calculated as one minus Pielou's evenness. Tissue-enriched TCRs were identified through differential abundance testing performed on productive amino-acid clonotypes, with a minimum total count of 5 and an alpha of 0.1. The Jaccard Index and the Morisita Overlap Index were used to measure repertoire overlap between compartments. GLIPH grouped TCR beta CDR3s together with public tetramer-defined viral CDR3s, and a viral motif had to include at least three viral sequences and also show V-gene enrichment. This immuneACCESS table, as held by TCRdb, lists in-frame sequences with V and J called but not all clones. Of the missing ones, under half trace to an unresolved V gene in checked studies; the others have no known cause. The DNA was the basis for D and trimming; V, J and clone size are from that table. The sample table records 15,000 to 20,000 clones; about 85% of these occur just once. The ten largest clones add up to about 24% of the sample.

The investigation overall reported the following: Uninvolved tumor-adjacent lung showed the highest T cell clonality, higher than tumor, which suggests more focused antigenic responses in the uninvolved tumor-adjacent lung. Higher blood T cell density associated with longer overall survival, while higher adjacent-lung clonality associated with shorter survival. Because multi-region tumor sequencing was not performed, intratumor heterogeneity could not be ruled out. Of the top 100 tumor clones, a median of approximately 60 were detected in paired uninvolved adjacent lung; some 28 were also among that lung's top 100. Because the study design was exploratory, TCR variables were selected using unadjusted p-values without false-discovery rate correction.

The receptor was derived from a male donor at least 60 years old with stage I lung adenocarcinoma. Source: peripheral blood, taken before any cancer treatment.

CDR3 region: CASSDQGYNEQFF. The DNA reads as follows: TGTGCCAGCAGCGACCAGGGCTACAATGAGCAGTTCTTC. The chain is encoded by TRBV5-6 joined to TRBJ2-1; D gene: possibly TRBD1, on 5 matching bases. In the germline V gene, CDR1 corresponds to SGHDT and CDR2 to YYEEEE. The V end loses 4 bases and the J end loses 3 bases, and a stretch of 8 bases separates them. Spanning cysteine to phenylalanine, the CDR3 consists of 13 amino acids. Left in the record is the CDR3 DNA by itself, 39 bases read in frame from the first base.